The 19 T cell receptor beta chains in this list originate from one sample, sequenced in a study of T cell clonotyping in hematopoietic cell transplantation. TCRdb's table, derived via immunoSEQ multiplex PCR, lists solely in-frame clones and lacks some. The sample has under 20,000 clones; about 72% are singletons. Documented time point: recipient sample about 28 days before transplant, after cytoreduction. The material was peripheral blood mononuclear cells, obtained before stem cell transplant. These receptors came from a man in his fifties or sixties with acute myeloid leukemia. Some clones in this sample may be carry-over from other donors' samples.

This clone ranks as medium-sized. The rearrangement links TRBV19 to TRBJ1-5, with 7 nucleotides matching TRBD1. The ends lost 6 bases at V and 4 bases at J; junction bases unmatched: 3. CDR3 length: 13 residues. Germline V gene data show CDR1 as LNHDA and CDR2 as SQIVND (reference sequence). The CDR3 DNA reads TGTGCCAGTAGAGACAGGGAGAATCAGCCCCAGCATTTT. Encoded protein: CASRDRENQPQHF.

This clone was seen a few times. The chain couples TRBV7-2 to TRBJ1-1; D remains unclear. Trimming took off 9 bases at V and 0 bases at J, with 14 bases between the two ends. This CDR3 comprises 14 residues. Germline V lookup: CDR1 SGHTA, CDR2 FQGNSA. The CDR3 spells CASIRLFLNTEAFF. The DNA for the CDR3 is TGTGCCAGTATTCGGTTGTTCCTGAACACTGAAGCTTTCTTT.

The rearrangement uses TRBV18 and TRBJ1-6; 7 positions agree with TRBD1. The CDR3 runs 16 residues. Germline CDR1 and CDR2: KGHSH and LQKENI. The V and J ends lost 3 bases and 6 bases, in that order; junction bases with no gene match: 8. The CDR3 region has the DNA TGTGCCAGCTCACCTAATCTTGGACAGGTTAATTCACCCCTCCACTTT. Encoded protein: CASSPNLGQVNSPLHF.

V is TRBV5-1 and J is TRBJ2-5; a possible D gene is TRBD2 (5 bases). Germline assignment: CDR1 SGHRS and CDR2 YFSETQ. Trimming took off 4 bases at V and 1 base at J, with 17 bases between the two ends. The CDR3 contains 16 residues. The CDR3 loop reads CASSPGDPSGQETQYF. The CDR3 nucleotides are TGCGCCAGCAGCCCTGGAGACCCCAGCGGCCAAGAGACCCAGTACTTC. The complete variable domain, with remaining parts taken from reference TRBV5-1 and TRBJ2-5, reads KAGVTQTPRYLIKTRGQQVTLSCSPISGHRSVSWYQQTPGQGLQFLFEYFSETQRNKGNFPGRFSGRQFSNSRSEMNVSTLELGDSALYLCASSPGDPSGQETQYFGPGTRLLVL.

This chain joins TRBV27 and TRBJ2-2, with D maybe TRBD2 (5 bases). The CDR3 runs 16 residues. V was shortened by 9 bases and J by 0 bases, with 17 bases between the two germline ends. Germline V gene lookup returns CDR1 MNHEY and CDR2 SMNVEV (reference sequence). In nucleotides, the CDR3 is TGTGCCAGTCGAATAGGGCCAGCGGCGAACACCGGGGAGCTGTTTTTT. Its protein product is CASRIGPAANTGELFF.

The chain recombines TRBV5-1 with TRBJ2-4; D is ambiguous. Trimming removed 0 bases from V and 0 bases from J, with 4 bases in between. This CDR3 is 14 amino acids long. Germline-derived CDR1 and CDR2 are SGHRS and YFSETQ. The CDR3 bases are TGCGCCAGCAGCTTGGACATAGCCAAAAACATTCAGTACTTC. The encoded protein is CASSLDIAKNIQYF.

This chain joins TRBV28 and TRBJ1-2, with unresolved D. The V end lost 3 bases, the J end lost 6 bases, and 5 bases lay between the germline ends. CDR3 length: 11 amino acids. The germline CDR1 and CDR2 sequences are MDHEN and SYDVKM. The CDR3, as DNA: TGTGCCAGCAGTTTGGCGCATGGCTACACCTTC. Protein sequence: CASSLAHGYTF.

This chain joins TRBV9 and TRBJ2-7; 11 positions match TRBD1. Trimming at V came to 4 bases and at J to 3 bases, leaving 3 bases not matched to a gene. CDR3 length equals 14 residues. Per germline, CDR1 SGDLS and CDR2 YYNGEE. CDR3 loop: CASSSGTGGYEQYF. In DNA form, the CDR3 reads TGTGCCAGCAGCTCCGGGACAGGGGGCTACGAGCAGTACTTC.

The chain employs TRBV27 and TRBJ1-6; D unclear. Per the germline V gene, CDR1 is MNHEY and CDR2 is SMNVEV (reference sequence). The V end lost 6 bases, the J end lost 6 bases, and 6 bases lay between the germline ends. The CDR3 is 12 residues long. Written as DNA, the CDR3 is TGTGCCAGCAGCCAGAGTAATTCACCCCTCCACTTT. Translated, it gives CASSQSNSPLHF.

This clone was detected once. This chain links TRBV5-1 with TRBJ2-2, with TRBD1 identical over 7 bases. Germline V gene sequence: CDR1 SGHRS, CDR2 YFSETQ. V lost 0 bases to trimming and J lost 6 bases; unmatched junction nucleotides: 5. CDR3 length: 15 amino acids. The CDR3 coding sequence is TGCGCCAGCAGCTTGGGGTCGACAGGGTCCGGGGAGCTGTTTTTT. Its translation is CASSLGSTGSGELFF.

This clone was observed a handful of times. V gene TRBV12-5 combines with J gene TRBJ1-3; the D is unclear. This CDR3 comprises 16 residues. Germline assignment: CDR1 LGHNT and CDR2 FRNRAP. The V end lost 8 bases, the J end lost 4 bases, and 21 bases lay between the germline ends. CDR3 protein: CASTPSSWASGNTIYF. CDR3 coding DNA: TGTGCTAGTACTCCTTCTTCTTGGGCGTCGGGAAACACCATATATTTT.

This chain connects TRBV10-2 to TRBJ1-2; D gene unclear. Germline CDR1 and CDR2: WSHSY and SAAADI. The CDR3 consists of 12 residues. The V end lost 5 bases, the J end lost 6 bases, and 10 bases lay between the germline ends. This chain's CDR3 is CASSTAIDGYTF. CDR3 bases: TGCGCCAGCAGTACGGCAATTGATGGCTACACCTTC.

This clone was observed a single time. The chain employs TRBV5-1 and TRBJ2-7; D not resolved. Between the trimmed V and J ends, which lost 2 bases and 2 bases, there was a span of 11 bases. Germline CDR1 and CDR2: SGHRS and YFSETQ. The CDR3 is made up of 14 amino acids. The CDR3 spells CASSLELLTYEQYF. DNA for the CDR3: TGCGCCAGCAGCTTAGAACTTCTGACCTACGAGCAGTACTTC.

The chain recombines TRBV19 with TRBJ1-5, with D uncertain. The V end was cut by 2 bases, the J end by 7 bases, with 15 bases between. Per germline, CDR1 LNHDA and CDR2 SQIVND (reference sequence). CDR3 length equals 15 residues. The CDR3 spells CASSILKGARQPQHF. The DNA of the CDR3 is TGTGCCAGTAGTATACTGAAAGGCGCAAGGCAGCCCCAGCATTTT.

Of note for this clone: One junction end disagrees with the germline gene, perhaps due to a read error. V usage is TRBV15 and J usage is TRBJ2-4; D might be TRBD1 (7 bases). The CDR3 totals 18 residues. Germline V lookup: CDR1 LNHNV, CDR2 YYDKDF (reference sequence). In DNA form, the CDR3 reads TGTGCCACCAACAGATCTGGGGCAGGGGGGATTGCCAAAAACATTCAGTACTTC. Amino acid sequence: CATNRSGAGGIAKNIQYF.

This clone was seen a single time. The V and J genes are TRBV4-2 and TRBJ1-2; maybe TRBD1 (5 bases). Germline CDR1 reads LGHNA; CDR2 reads YNFKEQ. This CDR3 has 17 residues. V shed 3 bases and J shed 4 bases, with 21 bases lying between them. The CDR3 loop reads CASSHNGRRVGGYGYTF. The CDR3 DNA sequence: TGTGCCAGCAGCCACAACGGGCGCAGGGTCGGGGGCTATGGCTACACCTTC.

V is TRBV6-1 and J is TRBJ1-5; TRBD1 aligns across 8 bases. The CDR3 runs 18 residues. J was trimmed by 4 bases and V by 2 bases; bases with no gene match: 13. Germline CDR1 reads MNHNS; CDR2 reads SASEGT. CDR3 loop: CASSEMTGALTGNQPQHF. The CDR3 nucleotides read TGTGCCAGCAGTGAAATGACAGGGGCACTCACAGGGAATCAGCCCCAGCATTTT.

The chain couples TRBV30 to TRBJ1-4, with a weak D call TRBD1 (6 bases). Per germline, CDR1 GTSNPN and CDR2 SVGIG (reference sequence). V was clipped by 5 bases and J by 0 bases, with 10 bases between them. The CDR3 has 14 residues. The CDR3 loop is CAWGGTATNEKLFF. DNA for the CDR3: TGTGCCTGGGGGGGCACTGCAACTAATGAAAAACTGTTTTTT.

CDR3 coding DNA: TGTGCCAGCAGTCCAGGACAGGGGTACGGAAACACCATATATTTT. It translates to CASSPGQGYGNTIYF. V and J are TRBV6-5 and TRBJ1-3, with 9 bases aligning to TRBD1. J lost 4 bases, V lost 5 bases, and 6 bases had no gene match. The CDR3 contains 15 residues. In germline, CDR1 is MNHEY, CDR2 SVGAGI.